Below are 21 T cell receptor beta chains sequenced from a single sample in a study of neurological immune-mediated disorders. TCRdb passed the 5' RACE reads through MiXCR, listing each CDR3 protein once. The repertoire includes about 65,000 distinct CDR3 sequences, approximately 4.1% of them detected once, and about 2.4% sits in the top ten. Sample: PBMCs. Every receptor here comes from a man over 45 with multiple sclerosis.

In its sample, this clonotype was seen many times. The chain is built from TRBV5-1 and TRBJ2-7; D possibly corresponds to TRBD1 (7 bases). V lost 4 bases to trimming and J lost 3 bases, with 20 bases between them. The CDR3 contains 16 residues. CDR1 SGHRS and CDR2 YFSETQ come from the germline V gene. CDR3 sequence: CASSPGGTATNYEQYF. The DNA for the CDR3 is TGCGCCAGCAGCCCCGGAGGGACAGCAACCAACTACGAGCAGTACTTC.

This clonotype was observed many times. The chain recombines TRBV29-1 with TRBJ2-5; possibly TRBD1 for D (6 bases). V gave up 1 base and J gave up 0 bases, with 12 bases separating them. The CDR3 covers 15 residues. The V gene's germline CDR1 is SQVTM and CDR2 ANQGSEA. The CDR3 is CSVEGTDRDQETQYF. DNA of the CDR3: TGCAGCGTTGAAGGGACAGACAGAGACCAAGAGACCCAGTACTTC.

This clonotype was detected many times. CDR3 in amino acids: CASSREGYNEQFF. The CDR3 region has the DNA TGTGCCAGCTCCCGTGAGGGTTACAATGAGCAGTTCTTC. The chain joins TRBV18 to TRBJ2-1, with D tentatively TRBD2 (5 bases). Trimming took off 6 bases at V and 4 bases at J, with 10 bases between the two ends. This CDR3 is 13 amino acids long. Germline CDR1 and CDR2: KGHSH and LQKENI. Combining the CDR3 with reference TRBV18 and TRBJ2-1 gives the whole variable domain NAGVMQNPRHLVRRRGQEARLRCSPMKGHSHVYWYRQLPEEGLKFMVYLQKENIIDESGMPKERFSAEFPKEGPSILRIQQVVRGDSAAYFCASSREGYNEQFFGPGTRLTVL.

The table lists this clonotype with many counts. The chain has TRBV4-1 and TRBJ1-2; D is ambiguous. V lost 0 bases to trimming and J lost 5 bases, with 13 bases between them. This CDR3 has 15 residues. The germline V gene has CDR1 MGHRA and CDR2 YSYEKL. The CDR3 region has the DNA TGCGCCAGCAGCCAAGATAGTATCCCTCGGTATGGCTACACCTTC. Protein product: CASSQDSIPRYGYTF.

In the case of this clonotype: A read error may account for a junction end that differs from germline. V usage is TRBV20-1 and J usage is TRBJ1-6; D gene unclear. The CDR3 sequence is 17 residues long. The germline V gene has CDR1 DFQATT and CDR2 SNEGSKA (reference sequence). The CDR3 bases are TGCAGTGCTAGAGATGCGGCAGTTGATTCCTATAATTCACCCCTCAACTTT. Encoded protein: CSARDAAVDSYNSPLNF.

This clonotype was counted at least ten times. The gene calls are TRBV7-2 and TRBJ1-1, with 8 bases aligning to TRBD1. Germline CDR1 and CDR2: SGHTA and FQGNSA. The V and J ends lost 5 bases and 4 bases, in that order; junction bases with no gene match: 12. The CDR3 sequence is 16 residues long. Here the CDR3 reads CASSLRQGRVSTEAFF. CDR3 nucleotides: TGTGCCAGCAGCCTCCGACAGGGGCGGGTGAGCACTGAAGCTTTCTTT.

The sample holds many counts of this clonotype. V usage is TRBV5-1 and J usage is TRBJ1-5; D uncertain. Trimming took 4 bases from V and 0 from J, leaving 20 bases between them. The germline V gene has CDR1 SGHRS and CDR2 YFSETQ. This CDR3 has 18 amino acids. In DNA, the CDR3 is TGCGCCAGCAGCCCAGGTCCCCTTGGACCTTATAGCAATCAGCCCCAGCATTTT. This sequence encodes CASSPGPLGPYSNQPQHF. The full variable domain, in which reference TRBV5-1 and TRBJ1-5 provide the parts outside the CDR3, is KAGVTQTPRYLIKTRGQQVTLSCSPISGHRSVSWYQQTPGQGLQFLFEYFSETQRNKGNFPGRFSGRQFSNSRSEMNVSTLELGDSALYLCASSPGPLGPYSNQPQHFGDGTRLSIL.

Only a few counts were recorded for this clonotype. This rearrangement joins TRBV18 to TRBJ2-2; the D gene is possibly TRBD1 (7 bases). Germline V gene sequence: CDR1 KGHSH, CDR2 LQKENI. The CDR3 is made up of 15 amino acids. The ends were cut back, 4 bases at V and 5 bases at J, with 14 bases in the middle. CDR3 sequence reads: CASSLSQGRTGELFF. The CDR3 DNA follows: TGTGCCAGCTCACTTTCACAGGGGAGGACCGGGGAGCTGTTTTTT.

V and J are TRBV20-1 and TRBJ2-1, with unresolved D. In germline, CDR1 is DFQATT, CDR2 SNEGSKA (reference sequence). The germline V and J ends were trimmed by 2 bases and 7 bases, with 12 bases remaining between them. The CDR3 has 13 amino acids. In nucleotides, the CDR3 is TGCAGTGCTAGACCTAAACCACGGAATGAGCAGTTCTTC. As protein: CSARPKPRNEQFF.

This clonotype was recorded many times. The J gene is TRBJ1-2, the V gene TRBV6-5, with D possibly TRBD1 on 6 matching bases. Germline V lookup: CDR1 MNHEY, CDR2 SVGAGI. The ends were cut back, 4 bases at V and 4 bases at J, with 16 bases in the middle. This CDR3 region has 15 residues. This CDR3 reads CASSSQPGAIYGYTF. CDR3 in DNA: TGTGCCAGCAGTTCCCAACCAGGGGCCATCTATGGCTACACCTTC.

The sample holds many counts of this clonotype. The rearrangement links TRBV20-1 to TRBJ1-4, with a possible D match to TRBD1 (5 bases). CDR1 is DFQATT, CDR2 SNEGSKA, per germline (reference sequence). Between the trimmed V and J ends, which lost 0 bases and 13 bases, there was a span of 15 bases. The CDR3 contains 13 residues. CDR3: CSARDQTAQGLFF. For the CDR3, the DNA is TGCAGTGCTAGAGATCAGACAGCCCAGGGACTGTTTTTT.

This clonotype was seen ten or more times. The chain joins TRBV2 to TRBJ2-7; D gene uncertain. Germline CDR1 reads SNHLY; CDR2 reads FYNNEI. This CDR3 comprises 11 residues. V was cut by 8 bases and J by 7 bases, with 12 bases left in between. The CDR3 DNA follows: TGTGCCAGCTCTAGGTTGGAAGAGCAGTACTTC. This translates into CASSRLEEQYF. Drawing the rest from reference TRBV2 and TRBJ2-7, the complete variable domain is EPEVTQTPSHQVTQMGQEVILRCVPISNHLYFYWYRQILGQKVEFLVSFYNNEISEKSEIFDDQFSVERPDGSNFTLKIRSTKLEDSAMYFCASSRLEEQYFGPGTRLTVT.

This clonotype was counted at least ten times. CDR3 in amino acids: CSVAIQGNPYEQYF. CDR3 nucleotide sequence: TGCAGCGTTGCAATACAGGGGAATCCCTACGAGCAGTACTTC. The chain recombines TRBV29-1 with TRBJ2-7; 7 bases line up with TRBD1. V gave up 4 bases and J gave up 2 bases; unmatched junction bases: 8. The V gene's germline CDR1 is SQVTM and CDR2 ANQGSEA. The CDR3 runs 14 residues.

This clonotype was observed at least ten times. The chain joins TRBV5-1 to TRBJ1-5; unclear D gene. Germline V gene data show CDR1 as SGHRS and CDR2 as YFSETQ. The CDR3 is 14 amino acids. The V and J ends lost 4 bases and 5 bases respectively, with 13 bases between them. Here the CDR3 DNA reads TGCGCCAGCAGCCCTCAAGTTGGCGATCAGCCCCAGCATTTT. This codes for CASSPQVGDQPQHF.

V is TRBV5-1 and J is TRBJ2-2, with D possibly matching TRBD1 (6 bases). This CDR3 has 20 amino acids. Trimming removed 3 bases at V and 1 base at J, with 25 bases between. The germline CDR1 and CDR2 sequences are SGHRS and YFSETQ. CDR3 coding DNA: TGCGCCAGCAGCTCGGCCGTCCGAAATTGGGGGCGACGGAACACCGGGGAGCTGTTTTTT. It encodes CASSSAVRNWGRRNTGELFF.

This clonotype was counted many times. This rearrangement joins TRBV3-1 to TRBJ2-7; TRBD1 might be the D (5 bases). Trimming took off 2 bases at V and 1 base at J, with 12 bases between the two ends. This CDR3 spans 15 amino acids. Germline V lookup: CDR1 LGHDT, CDR2 YNNKEL (reference sequence). The CDR3 sequence is CASSQISTASYEQYF. In nucleotides, the CDR3 is TGTGCCAGCAGCCAAATTTCGACAGCATCCTACGAGCAGTACTTC.

With regard to this clonotype: Since no conserved phenylalanine or tryptophan closes the CDR3, a read error is the likely cause. This rearrangement joins TRBV9 to TRBJ2-7, with 10 bases lining up with TRBD2. This CDR3 has 16 residues. CDR1 is SGDLS, CDR2 YYNGEE, per germline. Losses at the gene ends were 0 bases for V and 2 bases for J; bases not matched to a gene: 5. As DNA, the CDR3 is TGTGCCAGCAGCGTAGCGGTTCTAGCGGGGGCCTACGAGCAGTACTTA. Amino acid sequence: CASSVAVLAGAYEQYL.

Many counts were recorded for this clonotype. The chain has TRBV27 and TRBJ2-2; TRBD1 aligns across 11 bases. The CDR3 length is 16 residues. CDR1 is MNHEY, CDR2 SMNVEV, per germline (reference sequence). V lost 5 bases and J lost 6; bases outside the gene matches: 8. In nucleotides, the CDR3 is TGTGCCAGCAGTGCCTGGGACAGGGGGAGGGCCGGGGAGCTGTTTTTT. Residues: CASSAWDRGRAGELFF.

This clonotype occurred a few times. This chain uses TRBV5-4 with TRBJ2-6; TRBD1 matches at 7 bases. The J segment lost 0 bases and the V segment lost 2 bases, leaving 5 bases of the junction unmatched. CDR1 is SGHNT and CDR2 is YYREEE in the germline V gene (reference sequence). The CDR3 extends over 17 amino acids. CDR3 protein: CASSLRQGSSGANVLTF. CDR3 nucleotides: TGTGCCAGCAGCTTACGACAGGGTAGCTCTGGGGCCAACGTCCTGACTTTC.

This clonotype was seen at least ten times. The chain carries TRBV6-5 and TRBJ2-1; TRBD2 matches 7 bases. The CDR3 spans 14 residues. Germline V gene lookup returns CDR1 MNHEY and CDR2 SVGAGI. Trimming removed 2 bases from V and 5 bases from J; junction bases left unmatched: 3. The CDR3 bases are TGTGCCAGCAGTTACCCGGGACTACACAATGAGCAGTTCTTC. Translating gives CASSYPGLHNEQFF.

There are many counts of this clonotype. This rearrangement joins TRBV20-1 to TRBJ1-6; D gene unclear. This CDR3 has 18 residues. Trimming left V 0 bases short and J 2 bases short, with 17 bases between. Per germline, CDR1 DFQATT and CDR2 SNEGSKA (reference sequence). CDR3 loop: CSARDATGSGAYNSPLHF. CDR3 DNA sequence: TGCAGTGCTAGAGACGCGACGGGGAGCGGGGCCTATAATTCACCCCTCCACTTT.